The next 30 T cell receptor beta chains were all read from a single sample in a study of PD-L1 blockade in urothelial cancer. Time point here: pretreatment peripheral blood. Libraries were prepared by immunoSEQ multiplex PCR; TCRdb keeps only in-frame clonotypes and omits some of them. The sample records 87,000 or so clones, 84% being singletons. The sequences come from PBMCs, collected around atezolizumab (anti-PD-L1) treatment. The receptors derive from a man between 60 and 75 years old with urothelial cancer.

Only one count was recorded for this clone. The V gene is TRBV9, the J gene TRBJ2-1; TRBD2 matches 9 bases. This CDR3 spans 16 amino acids. After removal of 3 bases from V and 4 bases from J, the junction contained 8 bases not matched to a gene. CDR1 and CDR2 (germline): SGDLS, YYNGEE. In DNA form, the CDR3 reads TGTGCCAGCAGCGCCCGCGGGGGGGCCTCGTACAATGAGCAGTTCTTC. As protein: CASSARGGASYNEQFF.

The chain recombines TRBV7-2 with TRBJ2-3; 9 positions agree with TRBD2. Germline values: CDR1 SGHTA, CDR2 FQGNSA. The CDR3 sequence is 15 residues long. Trimming took 6 bases from V and 1 from J; bases not matched to a gene: 5. CDR3 residues: CASRARGGGTDTQYF. CDR3 nucleotide sequence: TGTGCCAGCAGGGCGCGCGGGGGGGGCACAGATACGCAGTATTTT.

V usage is TRBV5-1 and J usage is TRBJ2-7, with 8 bases matching TRBD1. V dropped 4 bases and J dropped 6; count of bases not matched to a gene: 12. The CDR3 totals 15 residues. The germline CDR1 and CDR2 sequences are SGHRS and YFSETQ. The CDR3 DNA reads TGCGCCAGCAGCCTTTCCGGGACAGGTCGAACCGAGCAGTACTTC. It translates to CASSLSGTGRTEQYF.

This chain connects TRBV19 to TRBJ2-5; 9 bases map to TRBD1. This CDR3 comprises 15 residues. V lost 6 bases to trimming and J lost 4 bases; unmatched junction nucleotides: 9. Per the germline V gene, CDR1 is LNHDA and CDR2 is SQIVND (reference sequence). CDR3 nucleotide sequence: TGTGCCAGTAGAGCGGGACAGGGAGCAGCAGAGACCCAGTACTTC. This sequence encodes CASRAGQGAAETQYF.

This CDR3 is CASRSPGVANTEAFF. DNA for the CDR3: TGTGCCAGCAGATCCCCAGGGGTGGCAAACACTGAAGCTTTCTTT. This rearrangement joins TRBV28 to TRBJ1-1; D might be TRBD1 (6 bases). V gave up 6 bases and J gave up 2 bases, with 16 bases separating them. CDR3 length: 15 amino acids. Germline loops: CDR1 MDHEN, CDR2 SYDVKM.

V and J are TRBV19 and TRBJ1-2, with no clear D. Looked up from germline, CDR1 is LNHDA and CDR2 is SQIVND (reference sequence). Trimming pared 7 bases from V and 5 bases from J, leaving 17 bases between. The length of the CDR3 is 14 residues. Here the CDR3 DNA reads TGTGCCAGTACCTCCCGAGGGCGGGAGTATGGCTACACCTTC. Residues: CASTSRGREYGYTF.

The chain has TRBV25-1 and TRBJ2-3, with 10 bases that match TRBD1. V trimming: 1 base; J trimming: 6 bases; junction bases outside the gene matches: 4. CDR1 MGHDK and CDR2 SYGVNS come from the germline V gene. The CDR3 totals 15 residues. The CDR3 sequence: CASSESGQGYDTQYF. CDR3 sequence (DNA): TGTGCCAGCAGTGAATCGGGACAGGGGTACGATACGCAGTATTTT.

This chain joins TRBV7-9 and TRBJ2-1, with 11 bases that match TRBD2. Unmatched junction bases numbered 2, after V lost 3 bases and J lost 4 bases. The germline V gene encodes CDR1 SEHNR and CDR2 FQNEAQ (reference sequence). CDR3 length equals 15 residues. The CDR3, as DNA: TGTGCCAGCAGCTTTAGGACTAGCGGGTACAATGAGCAGTTCTTC. Protein sequence: CASSFRTSGYNEQFF.

The rearrangement links TRBV7-2 to TRBJ2-7; D is perhaps TRBD1 (6 bases). The CDR3 sequence is 13 residues long. Deletions cut 11 bases from V and 4 bases from J, with 18 bases between. Germline values: CDR1 SGHTA, CDR2 FQGNSA. The CDR3 DNA reads as TGTGCCGAGGAAGGGATGGGACAATACGAGCAGTACTTC. It codes for CAEEGMGQYEQYF.

Only one count was recorded for this clone. The rearrangement joins TRBV28 to TRBJ2-5, with 10 positions matching TRBD1. The CDR3 is made up of 15 amino acids. CDR1 and CDR2 from the germline V gene are MDHEN and SYDVKM. With 6 bases clipped from V and 1 base from J, the junction kept 5 bases outside the gene matches. CDR3 amino acids: CASRTGGPTQETQYF. In nucleotides, the CDR3 is TGTGCCAGCAGGACAGGGGGCCCTACCCAAGAGACCCAGTACTTC.

The chain recombines TRBV30 with TRBJ2-3; TRBD2 aligns across 7 bases. The V and J ends lost 0 bases and 2 bases, in that order; junction bases with no gene match: 2. CDR1 is GTSNPN, CDR2 SVGIG, per germline (reference sequence). CDR3 length: 14 amino acids. As DNA, the CDR3 is TGTGCCTGGAGTGTGACTAGCTTCACAGATACGCAGTATTTT. Its protein is CAWSVTSFTDTQYF.

The rearrangement links TRBV4-1 to TRBJ1-2, with D uncertain. Trimming removed 0 bases at V and 8 bases at J, with 10 bases between. The CDR3 has 13 amino acids. The germline gives CDR1 MGHRA, CDR2 YSYEKL. Written as DNA, the CDR3 is TGCGCCAGCAGCCAAGATCTCCGGGAGGGCTACACCTTC. This sequence encodes CASSQDLREGYTF.

This chain uses TRBV27 with TRBJ1-2, with TRBD1 as a possible D gene (5 bases). This CDR3 contains 18 residues. The V end lost 4 bases, the J end lost 0 bases, and 21 bases lay between the germline ends. Germline V gene lookup returns CDR1 MNHEY and CDR2 SMNVEV (reference sequence). The CDR3 region has the DNA TGTGCCAGCAGTTCCAGACAAGGGGCTATAACTTCTAACTATGGCTACACCTTC. Protein sequence: CASSSRQGAITSNYGYTF.

The genes are TRBV12-1 and TRBJ2-1; TRBD2 was called by the table and not checked on the DNA. TRBV12-1 is deemed a pseudogene. The length of the CDR3 is 15 residues. This CDR3 reads CASSPTSGAVNEQFF. In DNA, the CDR3 is TGTGCCAGCAGCCCAACTAGCGGGGCGGTCAATGAGCAGTTCTTC.

V is TRBV9 and J is TRBJ2-1, with D possibly being TRBD2 (6 bases). The CDR3 runs 16 residues. Germline CDR1 and CDR2: SGDLS and YYNGEE. V was cut by 0 bases and J by 3 bases, with 13 bases left in between. CDR3 amino acids: CASSVGGSGIYNEQFF. The CDR3 DNA follows: TGTGCCAGCAGCGTAGGGGGTAGCGGAATCTACAATGAGCAGTTCTTC.

The chain joins TRBV28 to TRBJ1-3; 8 bases agree with TRBD1. Germline-derived CDR1 and CDR2 are MDHEN and SYDVKM. Germline trimming cut 5 bases from V and 0 bases from J; bases unmatched to any gene: 9. The CDR3 has 17 residues. CDR3 nucleotide sequence: TGTGCCAGCAGTACTCCCCCTGACAGGGGCTCTGGAAACACCATATATTTT. Residues: CASSTPPDRGSGNTIYF.

This clone has a single count. The chain links TRBV5-1 to TRBJ1-2; D gene ambiguous. The CDR3 runs to 12 residues. CDR1 SGHRS and CDR2 YFSETQ come from the germline V gene. With 0 bases removed from V and 14 bases from J, the gap between germline ends came to 14 bases. In DNA form, the CDR3 reads TGCGCCAGCAGCTTGGGGGAGAGCAGAGGGACCTTC. It yields the protein CASSLGESRGTF.

The gene calls are TRBV15 and TRBJ2-1; D ambiguous. There are 15 residues in the CDR3. Trimming pared 4 bases from V and 0 bases from J, leaving 10 bases between. Germline CDR1 and CDR2: LNHNV and YYDKDF (reference sequence). The CDR3 sequence is CATSIYTNSYNEQFF. In DNA form, the CDR3 reads TGTGCCACCAGCATATACACAAACTCCTACAATGAGCAGTTCTTC.

The V and J genes are TRBV5-1 and TRBJ2-7; 9 positions match TRBD1. Germline CDR1 is SGHRS and CDR2 is YFSETQ. The V and J ends lost 4 bases and 7 bases, in that order; junction bases with no gene match: 6. The CDR3 is made up of 13 amino acids. CDR3 in amino acids: CASSPGQGMEQYF. CDR3 coding DNA: TGCGCCAGCAGCCCGGGACAGGGTATGGAGCAGTACTTC.

This chain uses TRBV14 with TRBJ2-7; D possibly corresponds to TRBD2 (5 bases). The germline V gene has CDR1 SGHDN and CDR2 FVKESK. V was shortened by 1 base and J by 1 base, with 5 bases between the two germline ends. This CDR3 contains 13 residues. In DNA, the CDR3 is TGTGCCAGCAGCCAAGGCGGGTCCTACGAGCAGTACTTC. The encoded protein is CASSQGGSYEQYF. Supplemented by reference TRBV14 and TRBJ2-7, the full variable domain reads EAGVTQFPSHSVIEKGQTVTLRCDPISGHDNLYWYRRVMGKEIKFLLHFVKESKQDESGMPNNRFLAERTGGTYSTLKVQPAELEDSGVYFCASSQGGSYEQYFGPGTRLTVT.

This clone was observed a handful of times. The chain uses TRBV6-5 and TRBJ2-7, with 10 positions matching TRBD2. CDR3 length: 14 residues. Unmatched junction bases numbered 5, after V lost 4 bases and J lost 5 bases. The V gene's germline CDR1 is MNHEY and CDR2 SVGAGI. The CDR3 region is CASSLTSGRHEQYF. DNA of the CDR3: TGTGCCAGCAGTTTGACTAGCGGGCGCCACGAGCAGTACTTC.

The V gene is TRBV5-1, the J gene TRBJ2-6; 9 bases are shared with TRBD1. Germline assignment: CDR1 SGHRS and CDR2 YFSETQ. CDR3 length: 18 amino acids. V dropped 0 bases and J dropped 0; count of bases not matched to a gene: 4. The CDR3 sequence: CASSLEGTGISGANVLTF. CDR3 in DNA: TGCGCCAGCAGCTTGGAGGGGACAGGGATCTCTGGGGCCAACGTCCTGACTTTC.

The chain recombines TRBV28 with TRBJ1-2; D not resolved. Trimming pared 4 bases from V and 5 bases from J, leaving 8 bases between. CDR1 is MDHEN and CDR2 is SYDVKM in the germline V gene. This CDR3 spans 12 amino acids. CDR3 protein: CASSSQEYGYTF. The CDR3 DNA follows: TGTGCCAGCAGTTCCCAGGAATATGGCTACACCTTC.

J is TRBJ1-6 and V is TRBV6-5; unclear D gene. CDR3 length: 14 amino acids. CDR1 is MNHEY and CDR2 is SVGAGI in the germline V gene. Trimming took off 6 bases at V and 1 base at J, with 7 bases between the two ends. The CDR3 protein is CASSPPSYNSPLHF. The CDR3 DNA reads as TGTGCCAGCAGCCCCCCGTCCTATAATTCACCCCTCCACTTT.

V usage is TRBV19 and J usage is TRBJ2-7, with 7 bases matching TRBD2. V was clipped by 4 bases and J by 2 bases; unmatched bases: 5. CDR3 length equals 14 residues. The germline gives CDR1 LNHDA, CDR2 SQIVND (reference sequence). The CDR3 DNA is TGTGCCAGTAGTAGAACCGGGACTACCTACGAGCAGTACTTC. Protein: CASSRTGTTYEQYF. The whole variable domain, remainder taken from reference TRBV19 and TRBJ2-7, is DGGITQSPKYLFRKEGQNVTLSCEQNLNHDAMYWYRQDPGQGLRLIYYSQIVNDFQKGDIAEGYSVSREKKESFPLTVTSAQKNPTAFYLCASSRTGTTYEQYFGPGTRLTVT.

A few counts support this clone. This sequence joins TRBV2 and TRBJ2-3; 11 nucleotides align to TRBD2. The CDR3 length is 16 residues. Germline V gene sequence: CDR1 SNHLY, CDR2 FYNNEI. The ends lost 5 bases at V and 2 bases at J; junction bases unmatched: 6. For the CDR3, the DNA is TGTGCCAGCAGTATGGGACTAGCGGATCTCACAGATACGCAGTATTTT. This translates into CASSMGLADLTDTQYF.

V and J are TRBV6-5 and TRBJ2-5, with TRBD2 matching over 14 bases. Germline V CDR1 and CDR2: MNHEY, SVGAGI. The CDR3 loop spans 15 amino acids. V shed 6 bases and J 5 bases; nucleotides not matched to a gene: 5. The CDR3: CASRDGLAGGETQYF. For the CDR3, the DNA is TGTGCCAGCAGAGACGGACTAGCGGGAGGTGAGACCCAGTACTTC.

The chain carries TRBV30 and TRBJ2-3; 8 nucleotides line up with TRBD2. Germline CDR1 GTSNPN, CDR2 SVGIG (reference sequence). V lost 2 bases and J lost 5; bases outside the gene matches: 9. This CDR3 has 15 amino acids. Here the CDR3 reads CAWSRNGAGGDTQYF. In DNA form, the CDR3 reads TGTGCCTGGAGTAGGAACGGGGCGGGGGGAGATACGCAGTATTTT.

The genes are TRBV7-3 and TRBJ2-7; 9 nucleotides match TRBD2. The J segment lost 0 bases and the V segment lost 6 bases, leaving 3 bases of the junction unmatched. CDR1 and CDR2 from the germline V gene are SGHTA and FQGTGA. This CDR3 region has 14 residues. CDR3 DNA sequence: TGTGCCAGCAGTCTAGCGGGGTCCTCCTACGAGCAGTACTTC. This gives the protein CASSLAGSSYEQYF.

The CDR3, as DNA: TGTGCCAGCAGCTCCGGACAGAGAGGGATCTACAATGAGCAGTTCTTC. The encoded protein is CASSSGQRGIYNEQFF. The rearrangement uses TRBV5-4 and TRBJ2-1; D perhaps matches TRBD1 (6 bases). V lost 3 bases and J lost 3, with 16 bases in between. Germline loops: CDR1 SGHNT, CDR2 YYREEE (reference sequence). The CDR3 totals 16 residues.